This entry lists 18 T cell receptor beta chains sequenced from one sample in a study of blood T cell repertoires in COVID-19. This table comes from immunoSEQ multiplex PCR, and its TCRdb copy is limited to in-frame clones, with some not included. The sample carries approximately 77,000 clones, about four fifths recorded once. Sequenced sample: peripheral blood. The receptors stem from a woman aged 55-70 years with acute or convalescent COVID-19.

The chain joins TRBV19 to TRBJ1-4; 11 positions match TRBD1. Looked up from germline, CDR1 is LNHDA and CDR2 is SQIVND (reference sequence). This CDR3 has 15 amino acids. J gave up 3 bases and V 10 bases, and 7 bases lay outside the gene matches. CDR3 coding DNA: TGTGCCACCCGGGACAGGGGGATGTCTAATGAAAAACTGTTTTTT. It specifies CATRDRGMSNEKLFF.

The genes are TRBV5-4 and TRBJ2-6, with TRBD1 matching 7 bases. V shed 4 bases and J 0 bases; nucleotides not matched to a gene: 7. The CDR3 loop spans 17 amino acids. The germline gives CDR1 SGHNT, CDR2 YYREEE (reference sequence). DNA for the CDR3: TGTGCCAGCAGCCGGGACAGATTCGTCTCTGGGGCCAACGTCCTGACTTTC. Its translation: CASSRDRFVSGANVLTF.

This clone was counted between two and nine times. This chain joins TRBV21-1 and TRBJ2-2; the D call in the table, TRBD1, was not verified against the DNA. TRBV21-1 is annotated as a pseudogene. This CDR3 has 17 residues. The CDR3 protein is CASSQPTGGPPLGELFF. In DNA, the CDR3 is TGTGCCAGCAGCCAGCCGACAGGGGGCCCCCCCCTCGGGGAGCTGTTTTTT.

This chain joins TRBV3-1 (or the pseudogene TRBV3-2) and TRBJ2-5, with TRBD2 identical over 7 bases. V shed 0 bases and J 2 bases; nucleotides not matched to a gene: 15. CDR1 is LGHDT and CDR2 is YNNKEL in the germline V gene (reference sequence). The CDR3 has 19 residues. CDR3 DNA: TGTGCCAGCAGCCAAGATAACCGGGGGGTCAGGACAAGGCAAGAGACCCAGTACTTC. This sequence encodes CASSQDNRGVRTRQETQYF.

The chain has TRBV25-1 and TRBJ2-2, with TRBD1 identical over 10 bases. Germline trimming cut 4 bases from V and 0 bases from J; bases unmatched to any gene: 5. The CDR3 spans 17 residues. The germline V gene encodes CDR1 MGHDK and CDR2 SYGVNS. The chain's CDR3 is CASSAYGQGANTGELFF. CDR3 sequence (DNA): TGTGCCAGCAGTGCTTACGGACAGGGGGCGAACACCGGGGAGCTGTTTTTT.

This clone was seen just once. The chain links TRBV29-1 to TRBJ2-7; D uncertain. The V gene's germline CDR1 is SQVTM and CDR2 ANQGSEA. Trimming removed 2 bases at V and 6 bases at J, with 14 bases between. There are 13 residues in the CDR3. The CDR3 DNA is TGCAGCGTTGAACCCCCAGGAAGCAGCGAGCAGTACTTC. It specifies CSVEPPGSSEQYF.

V usage is TRBV27 and J usage is TRBJ1-1; D not certain. V was clipped by 3 bases and J by 1 base, with 6 bases between them. The germline V gene encodes CDR1 MNHEY and CDR2 SMNVEV (reference sequence). The CDR3 loop spans 13 amino acids. The CDR3 is CASSFSRNTEAFF. For the CDR3, the DNA is TGTGCCAGCAGTTTTAGCAGGAACACTGAAGCTTTCTTT.

The V call is TRBV2, the J call TRBJ1-2; the match to TRBD1 covers 7 bases. The CDR3 contains 13 residues. Germline loops: CDR1 SNHLY, CDR2 FYNNEI. After removal of 4 bases from V and 8 bases from J, the junction contained 7 bases not matched to a gene. DNA of the CDR3: TGTGCCAGCAGTGCAAATAACAGGGGCGGCTACACCTTC. Translation gives CASSANNRGGYTF.

This clone has just a few counts. The chain carries TRBV13 and TRBJ1-1, with 9 bases matching TRBD1. The ends lost 4 bases at V and 10 bases at J; junction bases unmatched: 4. Germline CDR1 PRHDT, CDR2 FYEKMQ (reference sequence). The CDR3 has 12 residues. The CDR3 sequence is CASSYRGPVAFF. CDR3 DNA: TGTGCCAGCAGCTACAGGGGGCCGGTAGCTTTCTTT.

This clone has ten or more counts. This chain links TRBV2 with TRBJ2-1; D may be TRBD1 (6 bases). Trimming removed 6 bases from V and 6 bases from J, with 21 bases in between. CDR3 size: 16 residues. CDR1 SNHLY and CDR2 FYNNEI come from the germline V gene. The CDR3 protein is CASSTALQGVGNEQFF. The CDR3 coding sequence is TGTGCCAGCAGCACTGCCTTACAGGGCGTCGGCAATGAGCAGTTCTTC.

CDR3: CAWTLNTEAFF. The CDR3 DNA reads as TGTGCCTGGACTCTCAACACTGAAGCTTTCTTT. The J gene is TRBJ1-1, the V gene TRBV30; no firm D call. With 4 bases removed from V and 2 bases from J, the gap between germline ends came to 5 bases. CDR1 is GTSNPN, CDR2 SVGIG, per germline (reference sequence). The CDR3 is 11 residues long.

The gene calls are TRBV7-2 and TRBJ2-5, with D possibly TRBD2 on 5 matching bases. Between the trimmed V and J ends, which lost 5 bases and 5 bases, there was a span of 15 bases. Germline lookup yields CDR1 SGHTA and CDR2 FQGNSA. This CDR3 region has 14 residues. The CDR3 region is CASSPATNSETQYF. The CDR3 nucleotides are TGTGCCAGCAGCCCCGCGACTAATTCCGAGACCCAGTACTTC.

The chain employs TRBV30 and TRBJ1-6, with D hard to call. The V end lost 2 bases, the J end lost 5 bases, and 7 bases lay between the germline ends. The CDR3 loop spans 13 amino acids. The germline CDR1 and CDR2 sequences are GTSNPN and SVGIG (reference sequence). The CDR3, as DNA: TGTGCCTGGAGTCAGTTGAATAATTCACCCCTCCACTTT. Translating it yields CAWSQLNNSPLHF.

The rearrangement joins TRBV5-1 to TRBJ2-2; a possible D gene is TRBD1 (5 bases). Germline CDR1 SGHRS, CDR2 YFSETQ. CDR3 size: 15 residues. V lost 1 base, J lost 4 bases, and 11 bases lay in between. In nucleotides, the CDR3 is TGCGCCAGCAGCTTGACCAGTCAGGGCACCGGGGAGCTGTTTTTT. Translated, it gives CASSLTSQGTGELFF.

This chain joins TRBV5-1 and TRBJ1-2; 7 nucleotides line up with TRBD1. CDR1 is SGHRS and CDR2 is YFSETQ in the germline V gene. V shed 0 bases and J 4 bases; nucleotides not matched to a gene: 3. The CDR3 totals 14 residues. CDR3 nucleotide sequence: TGCGCCAGCAGCTTGGAGGCAGGGGGCTATGGCTACACCTTC. Amino acids: CASSLEAGGYGYTF.

This clone is a singleton in its sample. The J gene is TRBJ2-1, the V gene TRBV19; D unclear. This CDR3 region has 15 residues. The V end was cut by 3 bases, the J end by 5 bases, with 14 bases between. Germline values: CDR1 LNHDA, CDR2 SQIVND (reference sequence). The CDR3 loop is CASSIVTSLNNEQFF. CDR3 sequence (DNA): TGTGCCAGTAGTATTGTCACTTCGTTGAACAATGAGCAGTTCTTC.

The rearrangement joins TRBV29-1 to TRBJ1-2; 8 bases are a match to TRBD1. The CDR3 spans 14 residues. Germline-derived CDR1 and CDR2 are SQVTM and ANQGSEA. The V and J ends lost 5 bases and 0 bases, in that order; junction bases with no gene match: 5. In DNA form, the CDR3 reads TGCAGCGTTCCAGGACAGGGATCTAACTATGGCTACACCTTC. Amino acid sequence: CSVPGQGSNYGYTF.

V gene TRBV9 combines with J gene TRBJ1-4; tentatively, D is TRBD1 (5 bases). Germline V gene sequence: CDR1 SGDLS, CDR2 YYNGEE. The V end lost 2 bases, the J end lost 7 bases, and 9 bases lay between the germline ends. This CDR3 has 13 residues. The CDR3 sequence: CASSVGGSEKLFF. The CDR3 DNA reads TGTGCCAGCAGCGTCGGGGGGAGTGAAAAACTGTTTTTT.